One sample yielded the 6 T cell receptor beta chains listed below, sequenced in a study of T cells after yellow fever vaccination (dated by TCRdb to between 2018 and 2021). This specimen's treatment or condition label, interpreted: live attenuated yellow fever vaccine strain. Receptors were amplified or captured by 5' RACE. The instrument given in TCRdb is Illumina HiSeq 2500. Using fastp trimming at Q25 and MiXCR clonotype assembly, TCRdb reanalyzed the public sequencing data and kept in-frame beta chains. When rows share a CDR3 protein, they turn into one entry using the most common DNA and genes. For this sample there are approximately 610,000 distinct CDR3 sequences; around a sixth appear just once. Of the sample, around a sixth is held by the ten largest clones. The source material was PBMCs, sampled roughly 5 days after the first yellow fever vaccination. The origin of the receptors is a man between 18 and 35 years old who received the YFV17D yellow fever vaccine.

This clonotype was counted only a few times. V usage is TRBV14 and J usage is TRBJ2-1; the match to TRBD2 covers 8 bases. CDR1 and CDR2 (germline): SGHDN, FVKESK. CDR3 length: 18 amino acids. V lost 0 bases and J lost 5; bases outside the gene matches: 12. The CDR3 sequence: CASSQEVGAAGGNNEQFF. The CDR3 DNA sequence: TGTGCCAGCAGCCAAGAAGTCGGCGCGGCGGGGGGAAACAATGAGCAGTTCTTC. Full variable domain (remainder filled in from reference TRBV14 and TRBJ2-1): EAGVTQFPSHSVIEKGQTVTLRCDPISGHDNLYWYRRVMGKEIKFLLHFVKESKQDESGMPNNRFLAERTGGTYSTLKVQPAELEDSGVYFCASSQEVGAAGGNNEQFFGPGTRLTVL.

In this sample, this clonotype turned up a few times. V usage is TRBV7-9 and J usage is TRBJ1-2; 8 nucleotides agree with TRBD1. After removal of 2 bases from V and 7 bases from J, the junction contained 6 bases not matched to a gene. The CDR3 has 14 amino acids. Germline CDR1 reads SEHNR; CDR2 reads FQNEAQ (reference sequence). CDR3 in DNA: TGTGCCAGCAGCTTAAGCCAGGGGGCGCGTGGCTACACCTTC. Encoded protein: CASSLSQGARGYTF. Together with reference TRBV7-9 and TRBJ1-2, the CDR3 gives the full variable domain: DTGVSQNPRHKITKRGQNVTFRCDPISEHNRLYWYRQTLGQGPEFLTYFQNEAQLEKSRLLSDRFSAERPKGSFSTLEIQRTEQGDSAMYLCASSLSQGARGYTFGSGTRLTVV.

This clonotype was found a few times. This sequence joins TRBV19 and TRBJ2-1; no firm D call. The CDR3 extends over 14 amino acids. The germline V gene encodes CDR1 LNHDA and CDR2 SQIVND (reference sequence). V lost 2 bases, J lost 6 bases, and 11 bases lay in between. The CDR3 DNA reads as TGTGCCAGTAGTATATTCCCCCTTTCCAATGAGCAGTTCTTC. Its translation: CASSIFPLSNEQFF. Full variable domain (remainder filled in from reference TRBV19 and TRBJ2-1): DGGITQSPKYLFRKEGQNVTLSCEQNLNHDAMYWYRQDPGQGLRLIYYSQIVNDFQKGDIAEGYSVSREKKESFPLTVTSAQKNPTAFYLCASSIFPLSNEQFFGPGTRLTVL.

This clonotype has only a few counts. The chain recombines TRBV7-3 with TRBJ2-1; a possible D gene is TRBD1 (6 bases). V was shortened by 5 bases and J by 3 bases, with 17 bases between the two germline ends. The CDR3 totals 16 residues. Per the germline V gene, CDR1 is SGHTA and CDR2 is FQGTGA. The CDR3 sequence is CASSKGDTGFYNEQFF. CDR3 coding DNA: TGTGCCAGCAGCAAAGGGGATACAGGGTTCTACAATGAGCAGTTCTTC.

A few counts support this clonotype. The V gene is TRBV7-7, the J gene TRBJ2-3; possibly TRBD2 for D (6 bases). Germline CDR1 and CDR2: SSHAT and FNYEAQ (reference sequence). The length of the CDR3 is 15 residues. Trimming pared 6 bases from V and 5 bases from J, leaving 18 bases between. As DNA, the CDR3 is TGTGCCAGCAGTCACGGACTACCCGCCGAAGATACGCAGTATTTT. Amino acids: CASSHGLPAEDTQYF.

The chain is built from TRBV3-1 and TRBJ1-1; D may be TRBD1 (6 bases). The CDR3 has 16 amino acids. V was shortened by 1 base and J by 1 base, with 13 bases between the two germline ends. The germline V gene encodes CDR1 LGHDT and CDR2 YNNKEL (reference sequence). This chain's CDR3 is CASSQGEGGANTEAFF. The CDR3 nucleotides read TGTGCCAGCAGCCAAGGAGAGGGGGGCGCGAACACTGAAGCTTTCTTT.